The clone carrying this TCR beta chain has ten or more counts. Its antigen remains unknown. TCRdb re-called the reads through MiXCR, storing one row per CDR3 protein. Altogether about 280,000 distinct CDR3 sequences are present, about 20% being singletons, with the ten largest covering approximately 20%. This sample is part of a study of T cell repertoires in cytomegalovirus infection. Study summary: Alongside well-studied HLA-B-restricted CMV epitopes, recently identified HLA-C-restricted CMV epitopes were also used. Both a matching HLA type and CMV infection were indicated by public TCR beta signatures.

V trimming: 6 bases; J trimming: 5 bases; junction bases outside the gene matches: 8. Germline CDR1 ENHRY, CDR2 SYGVKD. There are 15 residues in the CDR3. Study-wide findings and caveats: Carriers of CMV plus the relevant HLA were identified by cumulative public TCR beta family frequency. HLA-C-restricted CMV-specific TCR beta clonotypes prevailed in the ex vivo response.

The chain uses TRBV10-3 and TRBJ1-5; the match to TRBD1 covers 9 bases. The clonotype comes from a human donor in good health (CMV status not recorded). Some clones in this sample may be carry-over from other donors' samples. Sequences were derived from cultured PBMCs, sampled from culture after CMV antigen stimulation. CDR3: CAISRTGASDQPQHF. CDR3 nucleotides: TGTGCCATCAGCAGGACAGGGGCAAGCGATCAGCCCCAGCATTTT.